A selection of T cell receptor beta chains follows, all from one sample in a study of technical replicates of blood from four donors. Assay used: immunoSEQ multiplex PCR; TCRdb lists only in-frame clones, some missing. This table holds approximately 65,000 clones, around 90% found once. The specimen sequenced was PBMCs. The source of these receptors is a human donor in good health. Some clones in this sample may be carry-over from other donors' samples. CDR3s leave out the opening cysteine and the closing phenylalanine or tryptophan. Fields, in order: V gene, J gene, D gene, CDR3 protein. D genes are given only for firm matches.

TRBV2,TRBJ2-1,.,ASSDSGTVVF
TRBV29-1,TRBJ2-5,.,SVVPGTTRETQY
TRBV29-1,TRBJ2-2,.,SVSSKAGTGELF
TRBV30,TRBJ2-7,TRBD2,AWDSGGSYEQY
TRBV5-8,TRBJ1-5,.,ASSLYSNQPQH
TRBV9,TRBJ2-5,.,ASSVGGGSKETQY
TRBV2,TRBJ2-5,TRBD1,AHRGQTVWETQY
TRBV5-1,TRBJ2-7,.,ASSLWPSYEQY
TRBV19,TRBJ1-2,TRBD1,ASSISGQGDYGYT
TRBV6-5,TRBJ1-1,TRBD1,ASDSLQGGGTEAF
TRBV4-2,TRBJ2-7,TRBD1,ASSHQTGSSYEQY
TRBV7-2,TRBJ1-5,TRBD1,ASSFEGQGGQPQH
TRBV19,TRBJ1-5,.,ASSRGGATQPQH
TRBV19,TRBJ2-6,.,ASSPLEAGANVLT
TRBV2,TRBJ2-7,TRBD1,ASLDRALYEQY
TRBV6-5,TRBJ2-1,.,ASSSRLGRSYNEQF
TRBV15,TRBJ1-1,.,ATSRDRNTEAF
TRBV29-1,TRBJ1-3,.,SVESDSGNTIY
TRBV5-6,TRBJ1-5,.,ASSLGRWQGNQPQH
TRBV10-3,TRBJ2-1,TRBD1,AISGGTGGVNEQF
TRBV25-1,TRBJ1-2,TRBD1,ASSSNRDRGRGGYT
TRBV7-3,TRBJ1-5,TRBD1,ASSLDRDEPQH
TRBV6-6,TRBJ1-1,.,ASLPNARGTEAF
TRBV7-7,TRBJ2-5,TRBD2,ASSYARLAELY
TRBV4-1,TRBJ2-7,TRBD2,ASSQAGAYEQY
TRBV6-1,TRBJ1-5,TRBD1,ASSELGQGFYSNQPQH
TRBV12-2,TRBJ2-2,.,ASRLPRGGSGTGELF
TRBV5-1,TRBJ2-5,TRBD2,ASSLAVGRAETQY